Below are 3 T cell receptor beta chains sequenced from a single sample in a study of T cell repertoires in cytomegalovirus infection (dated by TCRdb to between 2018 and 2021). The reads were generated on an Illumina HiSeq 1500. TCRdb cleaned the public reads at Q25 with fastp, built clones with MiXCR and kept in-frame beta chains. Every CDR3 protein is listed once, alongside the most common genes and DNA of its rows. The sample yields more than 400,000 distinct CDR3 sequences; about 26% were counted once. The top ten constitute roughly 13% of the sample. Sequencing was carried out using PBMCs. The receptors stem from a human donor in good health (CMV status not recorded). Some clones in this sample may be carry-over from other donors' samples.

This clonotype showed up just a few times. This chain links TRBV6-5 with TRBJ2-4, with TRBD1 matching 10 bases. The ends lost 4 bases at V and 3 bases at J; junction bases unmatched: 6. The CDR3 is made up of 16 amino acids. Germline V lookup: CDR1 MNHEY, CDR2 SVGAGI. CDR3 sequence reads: CASSSRTGGIKNIQYF. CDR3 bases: TGTGCCAGCAGTTCCCGGACAGGGGGTATCAAAAACATTCAGTACTTC.

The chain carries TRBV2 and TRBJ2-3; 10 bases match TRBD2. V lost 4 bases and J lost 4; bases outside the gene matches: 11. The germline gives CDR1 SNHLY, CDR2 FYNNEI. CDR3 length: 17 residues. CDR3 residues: CASSGGAGGVRADTQYF. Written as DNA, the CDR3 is TGTGCCAGCAGTGGTGGAGCGGGAGGGGTCCGGGCAGATACGCAGTATTTT.

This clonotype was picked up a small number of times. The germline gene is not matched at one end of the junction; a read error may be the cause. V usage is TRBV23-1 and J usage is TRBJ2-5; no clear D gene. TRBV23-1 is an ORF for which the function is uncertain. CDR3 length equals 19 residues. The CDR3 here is CASSQWSVLAGARKETQYF. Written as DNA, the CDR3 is TGCGCCAGCAGCCAATGGAGTGTGTTAGCAGGAGCGCGGAAAGAGACCCAGTACTTC.